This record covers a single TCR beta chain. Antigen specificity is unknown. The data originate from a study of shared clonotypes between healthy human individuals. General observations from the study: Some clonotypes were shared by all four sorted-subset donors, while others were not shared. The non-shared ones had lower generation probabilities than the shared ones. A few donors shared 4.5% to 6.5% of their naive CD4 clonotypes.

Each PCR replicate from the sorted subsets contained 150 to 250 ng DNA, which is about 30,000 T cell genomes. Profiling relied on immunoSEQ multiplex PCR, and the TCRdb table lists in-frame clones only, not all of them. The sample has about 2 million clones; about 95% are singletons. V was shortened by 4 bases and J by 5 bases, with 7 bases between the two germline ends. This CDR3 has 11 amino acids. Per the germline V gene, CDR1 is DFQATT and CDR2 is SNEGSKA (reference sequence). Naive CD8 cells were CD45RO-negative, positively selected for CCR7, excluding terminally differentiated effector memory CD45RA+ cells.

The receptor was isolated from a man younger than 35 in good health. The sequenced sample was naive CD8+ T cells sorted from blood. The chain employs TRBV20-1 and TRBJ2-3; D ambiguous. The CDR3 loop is CSAKSVDTQYF. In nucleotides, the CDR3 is TGCAGTGCTAAATCGGTAGATACGCAGTATTTT.